The 15 T cell receptor beta chains presented below share a single source sample, sequenced in a study of T-cell memory formation after mild COVID-19. MiXCR was run by TCRdb on the 5' RACE reads, yielding one entry per CDR3 protein. The sample contains some 40,000 distinct CDR3 sequences, 7.3% of which appear only once. Material for sequencing was PBMCs or a T cell subset sorted from them (not recorded which). The receptors were sampled from a man aged 18-30 years who had mild COVID-19 (a few samples of this study predate the infection). Cell type and time point are not known.

This chain connects TRBV11-2 to TRBJ2-7, with D perhaps TRBD2 (5 bases). V lost 2 bases and J lost 3, with 11 bases in between. In germline, CDR1 is SGHAT, CDR2 FQNNGV. CDR3 length: 14 amino acids. The CDR3 sequence: CASSLSSGDYEQYV. CDR3 nucleotide sequence: TGTGCCAGCAGCTTATCCAGCGGAGACTACGAGCAGTACGTC.

This chain uses TRBV6-2 or TRBV6-3 with TRBJ1-1; D gene ambiguous. Germline CDR1 and CDR2: MNHEY and SVGEGT. The CDR3 is 14 residues long. V shed 6 bases and J shed 0 bases, with 11 bases lying between them. The CDR3 DNA reads as TGTGCCAGCAGCGACCCGGGCCTGAACACTGAAGCTTTCTTT. It translates to CASSDPGLNTEAFF.

The CDR3 sequence is CASRELAVTGMGNYGYTF. For the CDR3, the DNA is TGTGCCAGCAGGGAATTGGCTGTGACAGGGATGGGTAACTATGGCTACACCTTC. The chain carries TRBV12-3 or TRBV12-4 and TRBJ1-2, with TRBD1 identical over 7 bases. Trimming took 6 bases from V and 1 from J; bases not matched to a gene: 17. The CDR3 spans 18 residues.

This clonotype was counted only a few times. V usage is TRBV15 and J usage is TRBJ2-7; D gene ambiguous. The germline V and J ends were trimmed by 3 bases and 3 bases, with 15 bases remaining between them. CDR3 length: 15 amino acids. CDR1 and CDR2 (germline): LNHNV, YYDKDF (reference sequence). The CDR3 protein is CATSRERTADYEQYF. The CDR3, as DNA: TGTGCCACCAGCAGGGAAAGGACGGCGGACTACGAGCAGTACTTC.

The chain carries TRBV4-1 and TRBJ1-5; D call uncertain. The V gene lost 0 bases and the J gene lost 4 bases, with 10 bases spanning the gap. Germline CDR1 reads MGHRA; CDR2 reads YSYEKL. The CDR3 spans 15 residues. The CDR3 loop reads CASSQERQENQPQHF. The CDR3 DNA sequence: TGCGCCAGCAGCCAAGAAAGGCAAGAAAATCAGCCCCAGCATTTT.

The rearrangement uses TRBV5-8 and TRBJ1-3; 8 nucleotides agree with TRBD1. Looked up from germline, CDR1 is SGHTS and CDR2 is YDEGEE. CDR3 length: 15 amino acids. Trimming took 4 bases from V and 0 from J; bases not matched to a gene: 3. The CDR3 DNA is TGTGCCAGCAGCACTCAGGGGGCCTCTGGAAACACCATATATTTT. It codes for CASSTQGASGNTIYF.

This clonotype was observed a handful of times. This rearrangement joins TRBV4-1 to TRBJ2-1; 8 nucleotides line up with TRBD1. The V gene's germline CDR1 is MGHRA and CDR2 YSYEKL. Germline trimming cut 3 bases from V and 9 bases from J; bases unmatched to any gene: 4. The CDR3 is 13 amino acids. Here the CDR3 reads CASSHGQGGEQFF. The CDR3 DNA sequence: TGCGCCAGCAGCCACGGACAGGGCGGTGAGCAGTTCTTC.

This clonotype was seen more than once but under ten times. V is TRBV29-1 and J is TRBJ2-5; D tentatively reads TRBD1 or TRBD2 (5 bases each). V lost 6 bases to trimming and J lost 5 bases, with 13 bases between them. The CDR3 consists of 12 residues. In germline, CDR1 is SQVTM, CDR2 ANQGSEA. CDR3: CSVVRGGETQYF. CDR3 nucleotide sequence: TGCAGCGTAGTGAGGGGCGGTGAGACCCAGTACTTC.

This clonotype has only a few counts. V usage is TRBV20-1 and J usage is TRBJ1-5; unclear D gene. Per the germline V gene, CDR1 is DFQATT and CDR2 is SNEGSKA (reference sequence). There are 15 residues in the CDR3. The V end was cut by 6 bases, the J end by 2 bases, with 17 bases between. The CDR3: CSAKTGRSGNQPQHF. CDR3 sequence (DNA): TGCAGTGCCAAGACTGGGCGGTCGGGCAATCAGCCCCAGCATTTT.

The sample holds many counts of this clonotype. The V and J genes are TRBV18 and TRBJ2-7; D is undetermined. Germline V gene sequence: CDR1 KGHSH, CDR2 LQKENI. V was shortened by 4 bases and J by 3 bases, with 10 bases between the two germline ends. The CDR3 spans 13 residues. For the CDR3, the DNA is TGTGCCAGCTCACTAAGCCAGGTCTACGAGCAGTACGTC. It specifies CASSLSQVYEQYV.

V and J are TRBV18 and TRBJ1-2; D may be TRBD1 (5 bases). The CDR3 is 13 amino acids. Per the germline V gene, CDR1 is KGHSH and CDR2 is LQKENI. V lost 0 bases and J 4 bases, leaving 6 bases between the germline ends. CDR3 region: CASSPPGRYGYTF. In DNA form, the CDR3 reads TGTGCCAGCTCACCACCGGGGCGCTATGGCTACACCTTC.

The chain couples TRBV7-9 to TRBJ2-1, with D tentatively TRBD2 (6 bases). V lost 4 bases, J lost 10 bases, and 14 bases lay in between. CDR1 is SEHNR, CDR2 FQNEAQ, per germline (reference sequence). CDR3 length equals 13 residues. CDR3 residues: CASSWGLTGEQFF. Here the CDR3 DNA reads TGTGCCAGCAGCTGGGGACTCACGGGAGAGCAGTTCTTC.

The gene calls are TRBV24-1 and TRBJ2-1; weak D call: TRBD1 (6 bases). The CDR3 sequence is 16 residues long. Trimming pared 4 bases from V and 2 bases from J, leaving 14 bases between. CDR1 KGHDR and CDR2 SFDVKD come from the germline V gene. The CDR3: CATSDPAQGTYNEQFF. CDR3 bases: TGTGCCACCAGTGACCCGGCCCAGGGGACCTACAATGAGCAGTTCTTC.

This clonotype has more than one count but fewer than ten. This chain links TRBV4-2 with TRBJ1-3; D is uncertain. V lost 0 bases, J lost 4 bases, and 13 bases lay in between. CDR1 and CDR2 from the germline V gene are LGHNA and YNFKEQ. This CDR3 spans 16 amino acids. The CDR3 bases are TGTGCCAGCAGCCAAGATTTAACCGCGGGGGGAAACACCATATATTTT. It encodes CASSQDLTAGGNTIYF.

This clonotype turned up a few times. The V gene is TRBV5-1, the J gene TRBJ2-7; a weak D match, TRBD1 (6 bases). V was trimmed by 0 bases and J by 4 bases, leaving 11 bases between them. Per the germline V gene, CDR1 is SGHRS and CDR2 is YFSETQ. The CDR3 extends over 14 amino acids. CDR3 protein: CASSLGDRPYEQYF. In DNA, the CDR3 is TGCGCCAGCAGCTTGGGAGACAGGCCGTACGAGCAGTACTTC.